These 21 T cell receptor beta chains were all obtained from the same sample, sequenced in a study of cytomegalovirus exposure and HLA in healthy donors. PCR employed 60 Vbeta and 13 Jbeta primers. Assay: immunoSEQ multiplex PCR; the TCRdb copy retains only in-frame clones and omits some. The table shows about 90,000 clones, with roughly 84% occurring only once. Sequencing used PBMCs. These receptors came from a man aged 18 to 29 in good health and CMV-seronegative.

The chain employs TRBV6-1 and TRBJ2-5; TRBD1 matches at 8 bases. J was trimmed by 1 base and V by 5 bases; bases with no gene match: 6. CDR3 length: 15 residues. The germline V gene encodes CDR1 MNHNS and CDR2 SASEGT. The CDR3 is CASSPTGVPQETQYF. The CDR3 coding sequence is TGTGCCAGCAGTCCGACAGGGGTACCCCAAGAGACCCAGTACTTC.

The CDR3 DNA reads TGTGCCAGCAGTTTAATGGGTGGGACAGCTAACCTCTACGAGCAGTACTTC. This sequence encodes CASSLMGGTANLYEQYF. The chain employs TRBV27 and TRBJ2-7, with TRBD1 identical over 7 bases. This CDR3 is 17 amino acids long. The germline gives CDR1 MNHEY, CDR2 SMNVEV (reference sequence). Trimming at V came to 2 bases and at J to 3 bases, leaving 13 bases not matched to a gene.

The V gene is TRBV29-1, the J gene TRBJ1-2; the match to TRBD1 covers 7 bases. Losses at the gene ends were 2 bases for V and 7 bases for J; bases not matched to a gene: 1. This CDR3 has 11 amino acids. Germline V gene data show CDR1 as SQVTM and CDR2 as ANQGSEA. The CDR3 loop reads CSVETGAGYTF. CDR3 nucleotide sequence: TGCAGCGTTGAAACAGGGGCTGGCTACACCTTC.

CDR3 residues: CAISAGLRNQPQHF. The CDR3 region has the DNA TGTGCCATCAGTGCAGGGTTGCGCAATCAGCCCCAGCATTTT. The V and J genes are TRBV10-3 and TRBJ1-5, with D possibly TRBD1 on 5 matching bases. V dropped 4 bases and J dropped 2 bases, with 9 bases sitting between them. The CDR3 is made up of 14 amino acids. CDR1 is ENHRY, CDR2 SYGVKD, per germline.

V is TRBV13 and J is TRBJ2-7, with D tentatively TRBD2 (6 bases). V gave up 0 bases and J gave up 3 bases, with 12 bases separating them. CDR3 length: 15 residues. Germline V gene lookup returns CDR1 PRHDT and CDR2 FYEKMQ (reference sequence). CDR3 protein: CASSLGGTSVYEQYF. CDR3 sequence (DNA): TGTGCCAGCAGCTTAGGGGGGACTTCTGTCTACGAGCAGTACTTC.

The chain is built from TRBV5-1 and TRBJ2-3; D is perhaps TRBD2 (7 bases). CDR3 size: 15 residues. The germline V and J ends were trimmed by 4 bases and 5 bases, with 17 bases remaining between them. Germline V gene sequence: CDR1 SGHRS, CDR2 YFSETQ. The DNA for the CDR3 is TGCGCCAGCAGCCGTCCTAGGGGAGGGGGAGATACGCAGTATTTT. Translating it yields CASSRPRGGGDTQYF.

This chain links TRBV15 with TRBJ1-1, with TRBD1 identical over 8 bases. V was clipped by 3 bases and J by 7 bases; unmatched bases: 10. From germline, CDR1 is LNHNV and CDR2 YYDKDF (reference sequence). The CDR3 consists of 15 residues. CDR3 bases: TGTGCCACCAGCAGTACAGGGGGAACTTCGGATGAAGCTTTCTTT. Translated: CATSSTGGTSDEAFF.

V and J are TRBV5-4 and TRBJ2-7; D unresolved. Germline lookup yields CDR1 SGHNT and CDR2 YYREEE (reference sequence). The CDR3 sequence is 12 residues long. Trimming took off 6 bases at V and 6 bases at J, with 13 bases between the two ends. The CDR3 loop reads CASTSLGSEQYF. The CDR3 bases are TGTGCCAGCACATCCCTAGGATCCGAGCAGTACTTC.

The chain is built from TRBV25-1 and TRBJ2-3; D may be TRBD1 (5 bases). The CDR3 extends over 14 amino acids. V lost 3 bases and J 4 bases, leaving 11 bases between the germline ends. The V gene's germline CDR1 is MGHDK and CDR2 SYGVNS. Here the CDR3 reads CASSDPWTSDTQYF. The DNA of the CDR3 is TGTGCCAGCAGTGACCCCTGGACATCAGATACGCAGTATTTT. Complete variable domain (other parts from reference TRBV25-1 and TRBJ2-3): EADIYQTPRYLVIGTGKKITLECSQTMGHDKMYWYQQDPGMELHLIHYSYGVNSTEKGDLSSESTVSRIRTEHFPLTLESARPSHTSQYLCASSDPWTSDTQYFGPGTRLTVL.

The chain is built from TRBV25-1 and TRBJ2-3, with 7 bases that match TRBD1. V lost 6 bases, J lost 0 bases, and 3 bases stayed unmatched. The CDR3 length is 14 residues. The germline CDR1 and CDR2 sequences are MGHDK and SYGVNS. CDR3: CASRTGVSTDTQYF. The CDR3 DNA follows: TGTGCCAGCAGAACAGGGGTGAGCACAGATACGCAGTATTTT. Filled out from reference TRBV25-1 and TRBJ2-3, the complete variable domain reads EADIYQTPRYLVIGTGKKITLECSQTMGHDKMYWYQQDPGMELHLIHYSYGVNSTEKGDLSSESTVSRIRTEHFPLTLESARPSHTSQYLCASRTGVSTDTQYFGPGTRLTVL.

The CDR3 sequence is CASSWSPGNEQFF. The CDR3 bases are TGCGCCAGCAGCTGGTCCCCCGGGAATGAGCAGTTCTTC. V is TRBV5-1 and J is TRBJ2-1; no clear D gene. V dropped 3 bases and J dropped 7 bases, with 11 bases sitting between them. Per the germline V gene, CDR1 is SGHRS and CDR2 is YFSETQ. There are 13 residues in the CDR3.

As DNA, the CDR3 is TGCGCCAGCAGCCTCTACAGGGGCGATGAGCAGTTCTTC. As protein: CASSLYRGDEQFF. The V and J genes are TRBV5-1 and TRBJ2-1; 7 bases are shared with TRBD1. This CDR3 region has 13 residues. Germline V gene data show CDR1 as SGHRS and CDR2 as YFSETQ. V lost 4 bases, J lost 8 bases, and 6 bases stayed unmatched.

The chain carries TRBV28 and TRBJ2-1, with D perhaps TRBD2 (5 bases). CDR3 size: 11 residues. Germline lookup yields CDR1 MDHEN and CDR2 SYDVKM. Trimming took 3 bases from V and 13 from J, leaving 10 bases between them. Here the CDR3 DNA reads TGTGCCAGCAGTTTGGAGGCGACACAGTTCTTC. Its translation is CASSLEATQFF.

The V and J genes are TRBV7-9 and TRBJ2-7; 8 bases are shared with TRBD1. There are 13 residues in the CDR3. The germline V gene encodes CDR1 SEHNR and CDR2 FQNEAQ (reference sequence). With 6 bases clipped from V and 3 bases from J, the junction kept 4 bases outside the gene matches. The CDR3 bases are TGTGCCAGCAGGGCCGGACAGGGCTACGAGCAGTACTTC. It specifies CASRAGQGYEQYF.

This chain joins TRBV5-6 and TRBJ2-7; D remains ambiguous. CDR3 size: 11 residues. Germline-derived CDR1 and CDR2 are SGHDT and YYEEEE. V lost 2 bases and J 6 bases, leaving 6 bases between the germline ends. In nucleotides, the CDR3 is TGTGCCAGCAGCTTCTCGGGCGAGCAGTACTTC. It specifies CASSFSGEQYF.

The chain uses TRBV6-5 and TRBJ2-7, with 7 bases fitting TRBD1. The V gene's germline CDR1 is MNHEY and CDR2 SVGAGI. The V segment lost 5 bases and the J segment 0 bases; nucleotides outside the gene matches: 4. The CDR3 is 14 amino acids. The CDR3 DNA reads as TGTGCCAGCAGTGGGACAGTTCCCTCCTACGAGCAGTACTTC. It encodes CASSGTVPSYEQYF.

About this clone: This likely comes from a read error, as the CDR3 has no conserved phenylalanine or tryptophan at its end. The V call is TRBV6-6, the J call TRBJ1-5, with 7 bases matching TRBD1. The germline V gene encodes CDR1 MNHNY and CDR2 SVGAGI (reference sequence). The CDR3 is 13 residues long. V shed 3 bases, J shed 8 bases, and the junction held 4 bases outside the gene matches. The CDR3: CASSYRQGEPQHV. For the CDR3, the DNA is TGTGCCAGCAGTTATAGACAGGGTGAGCCCCAGCATGTT.

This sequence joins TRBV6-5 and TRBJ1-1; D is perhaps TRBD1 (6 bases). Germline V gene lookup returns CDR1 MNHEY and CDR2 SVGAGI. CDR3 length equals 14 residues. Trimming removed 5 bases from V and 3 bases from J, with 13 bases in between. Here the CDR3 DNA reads TGTGCCAGCAGTACAGGGTTTTTGGACACTGAAGCTTTCTTT. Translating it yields CASSTGFLDTEAFF.

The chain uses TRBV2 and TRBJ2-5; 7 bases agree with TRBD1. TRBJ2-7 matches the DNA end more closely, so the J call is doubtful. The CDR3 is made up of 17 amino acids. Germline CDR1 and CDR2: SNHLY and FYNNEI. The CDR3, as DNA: TGTGCCAGCAGTGAAGCCCGAGACTCAGGGGGACGTTACGAGCAGTACTTC. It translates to CASSEARDSGGRYEQYF.

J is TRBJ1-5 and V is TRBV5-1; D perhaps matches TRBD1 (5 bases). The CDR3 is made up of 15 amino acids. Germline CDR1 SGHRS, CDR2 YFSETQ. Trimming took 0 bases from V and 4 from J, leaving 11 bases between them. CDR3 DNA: TGCGCCAGCAGCTTGGATGACAGTTATAATCAGCCCCAGCATTTT. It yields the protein CASSLDDSYNQPQHF.

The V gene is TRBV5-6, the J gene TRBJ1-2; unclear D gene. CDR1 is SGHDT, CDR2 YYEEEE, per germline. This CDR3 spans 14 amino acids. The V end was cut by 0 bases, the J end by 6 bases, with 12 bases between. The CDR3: CASSLVTPRDGYTF. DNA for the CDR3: TGTGCCAGCAGCTTGGTGACACCGCGGGATGGCTACACCTTC.